This T cell receptor beta chain was sequenced during a study of vaccination effects on CD4 cells after COVID-19. Assay: immunoSEQ multiplex PCR; the TCRdb copy retains only in-frame clones and omits some. The profile shows about 37,000 clones, just under 75% of them singletons. Of note for this clone: Antigen: not known.

Under the ViraFEST assay, PBMC were stimulated with viral peptide pools so that antigen-specific CD4+ T cells expanded. Sequencing was performed afterwards. Cultured cells yielded isolated CD4+ T cells after roughly 11 days. Documented for the person is a PCR-confirmed SARS-CoV-2 infection occurring between March and December 2020. Germline CDR1 SGHTA, CDR2 FQGNSA. The CDR3 sequence is 15 residues long. V shed 2 bases and J shed 4 bases, with 14 bases lying between them. The input for sequencing was CD4+ T cells from PBMCs cultured with a peptide pool, taken before COVID-19 vaccination. The sequence derives from a human donor who had a prior SARS-CoV-2 infection. The gene calls are TRBV7-2 and TRBJ1-2; unclear D gene. Here the CDR3 DNA reads TGTGCCAGCAGCTTACGGAACGGCCCCGGCTATGGCTACACCTTC. It specifies CASSLRNGPGYGYTF. Drawing the rest from reference TRBV7-2 and TRBJ1-2, the complete variable domain is GAGVSQSPSNKVTEKGKDVELRCDPISGHTALYWYRQSLGQGLEFLIYFQGNSAPDKSGLPSDRFSAERTGGSVSTLTIQRTQQEDSAVYLCASSLRNGPGYGYTFGSGTRLTVV.